Sequencing of this TCR beta chain was carried out in a study of cytomegalovirus exposure and HLA in healthy donors. Study-wide background: A later analysis reported the same platform for the roughly 110 validation repertoires and the roughly 700 first-cohort repertoires. Findings and limits, study-wide: Researchers counted 180 or so TCR beta chains as cytomegalovirus-associated.

V was clipped by 3 bases and J by 7 bases; unmatched bases: 14. Germline CDR1 and CDR2: SGDLS and YYNGEE. The CDR3 is 17 residues long. Repertoires were generated with immunoSEQ multiplex PCR, while TCRdb's copy carries only in-frame clones and drops some. The top ten clones hold less than 2% of a sample with about 110,000 clones, roughly 90% of them seen once. About this clone itself: Antigen: not known.

Input material: PBMCs. The V call is TRBV9, the J call TRBJ1-5; 9 bases are a match to TRBD1. This TCR was recovered from a woman between 18 and 29 years old in good health and CMV-seropositive. The CDR3 region is CASSAGPRGTGLQPQHF. The CDR3 DNA sequence: TGTGCCAGCAGCGCCGGTCCGCGAGGGACAGGGTTGCAGCCCCAGCATTTT.